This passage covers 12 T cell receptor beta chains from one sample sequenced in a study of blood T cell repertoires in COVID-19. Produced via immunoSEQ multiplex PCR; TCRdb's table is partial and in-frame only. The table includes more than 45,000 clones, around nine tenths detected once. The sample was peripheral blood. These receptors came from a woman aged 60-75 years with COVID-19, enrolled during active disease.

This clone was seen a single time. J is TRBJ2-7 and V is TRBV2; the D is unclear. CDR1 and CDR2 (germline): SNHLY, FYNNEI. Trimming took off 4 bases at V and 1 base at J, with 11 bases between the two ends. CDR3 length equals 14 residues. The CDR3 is CASSVDTLSYEQYF. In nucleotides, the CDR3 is TGTGCCAGCAGTGTTGATACTCTATCCTACGAGCAGTACTTC.

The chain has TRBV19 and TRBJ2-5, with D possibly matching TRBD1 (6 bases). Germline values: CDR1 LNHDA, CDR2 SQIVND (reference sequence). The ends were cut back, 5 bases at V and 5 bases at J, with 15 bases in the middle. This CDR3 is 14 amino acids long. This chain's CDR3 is CASSALRGRETQYF. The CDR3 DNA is TGTGCCAGTAGTGCCCTCAGGGGTAGGGAGACCCAGTACTTC.

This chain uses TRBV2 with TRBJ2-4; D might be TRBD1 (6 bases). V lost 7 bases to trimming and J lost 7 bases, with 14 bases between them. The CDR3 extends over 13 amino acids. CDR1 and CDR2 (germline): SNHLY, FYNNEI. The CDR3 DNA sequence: TGTGCCAGCACCCGGGCCCAGGGGAACATTCAGTACTTC. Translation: CASTRAQGNIQYF.

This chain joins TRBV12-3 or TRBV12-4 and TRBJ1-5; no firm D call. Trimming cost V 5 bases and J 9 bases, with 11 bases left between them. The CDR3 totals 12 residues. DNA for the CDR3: TGTGCCAGCAGTCGTGCCCAGTTGCCCCAGCATTTT. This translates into CASSRAQLPQHF.

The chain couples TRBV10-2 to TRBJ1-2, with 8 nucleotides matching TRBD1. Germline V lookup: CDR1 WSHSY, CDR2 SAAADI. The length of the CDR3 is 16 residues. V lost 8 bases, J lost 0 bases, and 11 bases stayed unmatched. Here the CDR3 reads CASSPTGGRTNYGYTF. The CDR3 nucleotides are TGCGCCAGCTCCCCTACAGGGGGGAGGACTAACTATGGCTACACCTTC.

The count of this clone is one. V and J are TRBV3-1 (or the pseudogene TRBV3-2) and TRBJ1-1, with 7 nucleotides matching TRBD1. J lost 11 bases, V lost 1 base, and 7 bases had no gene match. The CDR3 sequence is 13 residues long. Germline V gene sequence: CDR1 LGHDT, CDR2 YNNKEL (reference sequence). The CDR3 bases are TGTGCCAGCAGCCAAGGAGGACAGGTTACGGCTTTCTTT. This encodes CASSQGGQVTAFF.

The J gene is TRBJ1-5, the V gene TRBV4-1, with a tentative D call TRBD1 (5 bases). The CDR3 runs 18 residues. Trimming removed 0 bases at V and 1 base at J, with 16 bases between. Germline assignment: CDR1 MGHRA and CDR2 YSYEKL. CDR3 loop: CASSQDGWRGPSNQPQHF. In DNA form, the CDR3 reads TGCGCCAGCAGCCAAGATGGGTGGAGGGGCCCAAGCAATCAGCCCCAGCATTTT.

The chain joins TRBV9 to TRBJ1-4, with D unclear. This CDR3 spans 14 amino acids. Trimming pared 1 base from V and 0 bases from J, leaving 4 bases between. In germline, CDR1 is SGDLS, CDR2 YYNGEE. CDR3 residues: CASSVHATNEKLFF. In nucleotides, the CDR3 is TGTGCCAGCAGCGTACATGCAACTAATGAAAAACTGTTTTTT.

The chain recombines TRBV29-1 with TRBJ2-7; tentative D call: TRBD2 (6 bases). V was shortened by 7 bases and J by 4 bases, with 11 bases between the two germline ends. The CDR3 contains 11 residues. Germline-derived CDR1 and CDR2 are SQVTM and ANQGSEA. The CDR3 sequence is CSGNRGYEQYF. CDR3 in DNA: TGCAGCGGGAACCGGGGGTACGAGCAGTACTTC.

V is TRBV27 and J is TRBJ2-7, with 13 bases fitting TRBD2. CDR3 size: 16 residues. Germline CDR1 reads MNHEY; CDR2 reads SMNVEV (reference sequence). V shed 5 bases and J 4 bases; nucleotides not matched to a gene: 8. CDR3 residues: CASSPRLAGGQYEQYF. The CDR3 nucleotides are TGTGCCAGCAGTCCACGACTAGCGGGGGGACAATACGAGCAGTACTTC.

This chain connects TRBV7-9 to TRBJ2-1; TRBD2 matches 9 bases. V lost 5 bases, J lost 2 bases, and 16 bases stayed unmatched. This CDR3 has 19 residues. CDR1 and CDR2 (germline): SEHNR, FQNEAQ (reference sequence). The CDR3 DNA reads TGTGCCAGCAGCCCCCGGGGGGGTATTAGCGGGAGACCCTACAATGAGCAGTTCTTC. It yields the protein CASSPRGGISGRPYNEQFF.

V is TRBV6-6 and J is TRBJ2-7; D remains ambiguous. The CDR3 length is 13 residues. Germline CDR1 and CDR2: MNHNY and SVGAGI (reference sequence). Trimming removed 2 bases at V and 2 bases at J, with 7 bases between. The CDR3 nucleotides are TGTGCCAGCAGTTACCACAAAACCTACGAGCAGTACTTC. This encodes CASSYHKTYEQYF.